This T cell receptor beta chain was identified during a study of neurological immune-mediated disorders. The cDNA was synthesized by means of template-switch 5'RACE, which was carried out with 10-nucleotide random UMIs. TCRdb re-derived calls from the 5' RACE reads in MiXCR, one entry per CDR3 protein. The sample includes under 70,000 distinct CDR3 sequences, more than 3% seen only once; the top ten take roughly 7%. Study outcomes and limitations: When the repertoires were sorted by phylogenetic grouping, those of 18 of 34 multiple sclerosis patients ended up in one related-CDR3 cluster, a possible signature.

In germline, CDR1 is KGHSH, CDR2 LQKENI. The CDR3 covers 15 residues. V shed 3 bases and J shed 9 bases, with 18 bases lying between them. This clonotype was seen at least ten times. What it binds is unknown. Sequencing was performed on PBMCs. The source is a woman aged 60 to 75 with multiple sclerosis. V is TRBV18 and J is TRBJ2-1; a possible D gene is TRBD1 (5 bases). CDR3 DNA sequence: TGTGCCAGCTCACCCTCTCGGACACGTCTTCGTGAGCAGTTCTTC. This codes for CASSPSRTRLREQFF.